This T cell receptor (beta chain) was observed in a study of T cells in localized non-small cell lung cancer. Study-level results: A median around 57 of the top 100 tumor clones appeared in adjacent lung. It was uninvolved adjacent lung that showed the highest T cell clonality, exceeding tumor.

The table came from immunoSEQ multiplex PCR; TCRdb's copy has only in-frame clones and leaves some out. The sample lists under 35,000 clones, roughly 78% occurring once. Points on this clone: Its antigen remains unidentified.

The TCR originated in a male donor at least 60 years old with stage II squamous cell lung carcinoma. This material consisted of peripheral blood, taken before any cancer treatment.

The CDR3 DNA follows: TGTGCCAGCAGAGCCGGGACAGGGGAGTGGACCCAGTACTTC. Translating gives CASRAGTGEWTQYF. The chain is built from TRBV6-6 and TRBJ2-5; 10 nucleotides agree with TRBD1. Germline V gene lookup returns CDR1 MNHNY and CDR2 SVGAGI (reference sequence). This CDR3 is 14 amino acids long. V was clipped by 6 bases and J by 7 bases; unmatched bases: 8.